A selection of T cell receptor beta chains follows, all from one sample in a study of monozygotic twins with inflammatory bowel disease. TCRdb re-called the 5' RACE reads and catalogs CDR3 proteins one per entry, DNA excluded. This table holds about 300,000 distinct CDR3 sequences. The sequencing sample was made of blood. The receptors originated from a human donor with ulcerative colitis or Crohn's disease, or a healthy co-twin of an affected twin (not recorded which). Both conserved end residues are part of each CDR3. Each record gives: J gene, V gene, CDR3 protein.

j_call: TRBJ2-7; v_call: TRBV16; cdr3_aa: CASSHGLGQPYEQYF
j_call: TRBJ2-2; v_call: TRBV6-2/TRBV6-3; cdr3_aa: CASSLFTNTGELFF
j_call: TRBJ2-7; v_call: TRBV7-8; cdr3_aa: CASSSEASGGYEQYF
j_call: TRBJ1-2; v_call: TRBV10-3; cdr3_aa: CAISVTGGEGGYTF
j_call: TRBJ2-1; v_call: TRBV6-2/TRBV6-3; cdr3_aa: CASSQRGFLPGQFF
j_call: TRBJ2-7; v_call: TRBV15; cdr3_aa: CATSRAQKYEQYF
j_call: TRBJ2-7; v_call: TRBV6-2/TRBV6-3; cdr3_aa: CASERAGGSYEQYF
j_call: TRBJ1-5; v_call: TRBV30; cdr3_aa: CAWSAWGDTGNQPQHF
j_call: TRBJ2-7; v_call: TRBV6-5; cdr3_aa: CASSYSGGDYEQYF
j_call: TRBJ1-5; v_call: TRBV28; cdr3_aa: CASGSTGLGQPQHF
j_call: TRBJ2-7; v_call: TRBV7-9; cdr3_aa: CAGSPDSYEQYF
j_call: TRBJ1-4; v_call: TRBV20-1; cdr3_aa: CSANSLPEKLFF
j_call: TRBJ2-7; v_call: TRBV6-1; cdr3_aa: CASSRAPGRIYEQYF
j_call: TRBJ2-2; v_call: TRBV25-1; cdr3_aa: CASRWAGELFF
j_call: TRBJ2-1; v_call: TRBV6-4; cdr3_aa: CASRRTSGGGSYNEQFF
j_call: TRBJ1-2; v_call: TRBV7-2; cdr3_aa: CASSSVTDNYGYTF
j_call: TRBJ2-1; v_call: TRBV19; cdr3_aa: CASILGLAHRSYNEQFF
j_call: TRBJ1-5; v_call: TRBV7-2; cdr3_aa: CASSLIGGNQPQHF
j_call: TRBJ2-1; v_call: TRBV24-1; cdr3_aa: CAASDDRAGGAYNEQFF
j_call: TRBJ2-7; v_call: TRBV5-1; cdr3_aa: CASSSRLRQGANYEQYF
j_call: TRBJ2-3; v_call: TRBV11-2; cdr3_aa: CASSSLRQISTDTQYF
j_call: TRBJ1-2; v_call: TRBV29-1; cdr3_aa: CSVDSLTGSLNYGYTF
j_call: TRBJ2-5; v_call: TRBV5-4; cdr3_aa: CASSIVSFWWDSQETQYF
j_call: TRBJ2-3; v_call: TRBV20-1; cdr3_aa: CSHKPTDTQYF
j_call: TRBJ2-1; v_call: TRBV18; cdr3_aa: CASSPVIAGGFEQFF
j_call: TRBJ2-2; v_call: TRBV29-1; cdr3_aa: CSVVGSGELFF
j_call: TRBJ2-5; v_call: TRBV12-3/TRBV12-4; cdr3_aa: CASSSGSQETQYF
j_call: TRBJ1-1; v_call: TRBV4-3; cdr3_aa: CASSQDSNPKGAFF
j_call: TRBJ1-5; v_call: TRBV20-1; cdr3_aa: CSARVEGVSNQPQHF
j_call: TRBJ2-3; v_call: TRBV5-1; cdr3_aa: CASSPPWDGDTQYF
j_call: TRBJ1-5; v_call: TRBV4-1; cdr3_aa: CASSQVIGTGGMDQPQHF
j_call: TRBJ2-3; v_call: TRBV30; cdr3_aa: CAWSRGSGRSDTQYF
j_call: TRBJ2-3; v_call: TRBV13; cdr3_aa: CASSGAGGPYTQYF
j_call: TRBJ2-6; v_call: TRBV5-1; cdr3_aa: CASSGGGESGANVLTF
j_call: TRBJ2-5; v_call: TRBV19; cdr3_aa: CASMPTIGGTQYF
j_call: TRBJ2-1; v_call: TRBV7-9; cdr3_aa: CASSPRNRQSFDEQFF
j_call: TRBJ1-6; v_call: TRBV28; cdr3_aa: CASSYSIQPLHF
j_call: TRBJ2-2; v_call: TRBV29-1; cdr3_aa: CSVEANTGELFF
j_call: TRBJ2-2; v_call: TRBV7-2; cdr3_aa: CASSLGFGRLNTGELFF
j_call: TRBJ2-7; v_call: TRBV29-1; cdr3_aa: CSAKFTGSPEQYF
j_call: TRBJ1-1; v_call: TRBV10-1; cdr3_aa: CASSESIAGGQGHMNTEAFF
j_call: TRBJ2-1; v_call: TRBV29-1; cdr3_aa: CSVGDPVAYNEQFF
j_call: TRBJ1-1; v_call: TRBV5-4; cdr3_aa: CASSFWGERAFF
j_call: TRBJ2-7; v_call: TRBV6-6; cdr3_aa: CASSYGEGNRQYF
j_call: TRBJ2-5; v_call: TRBV7-2; cdr3_aa: CASSAGGAGQETQYF
j_call: TRBJ1-2; v_call: TRBV7-2; cdr3_aa: CASSSRPDRGYGYTF
j_call: TRBJ1-2; v_call: TRBV7-2; cdr3_aa: CASSLDPGYGYTF
j_call: TRBJ2-7; v_call: TRBV6-1; cdr3_aa: CASRGGGTLYEQYF
j_call: TRBJ2-7; v_call: TRBV5-1; cdr3_aa: CASSLEKGGEQYF
j_call: TRBJ2-7; v_call: TRBV14; cdr3_aa: CASSQGKGEQYF
j_call: TRBJ1-2; v_call: TRBV7-9; cdr3_aa: CASRLPGNYGYTF
j_call: TRBJ2-7; v_call: TRBV18; cdr3_aa: CASSPTASSHEQYF
j_call: TRBJ2-7; v_call: TRBV5-1; cdr3_aa: CASSLGGQGAISYEQYF
j_call: TRBJ2-4; v_call: TRBV28; cdr3_aa: CASRGDQNIQYF
j_call: TRBJ2-7; v_call: TRBV12-3/TRBV12-4; cdr3_aa: CASSFDRIYEQYF
j_call: TRBJ2-7; v_call: TRBV5-6; cdr3_aa: CASSLGYGSSYEQYF
j_call: TRBJ1-6; v_call: TRBV14; cdr3_aa: CASSQDQGVNSPLHF